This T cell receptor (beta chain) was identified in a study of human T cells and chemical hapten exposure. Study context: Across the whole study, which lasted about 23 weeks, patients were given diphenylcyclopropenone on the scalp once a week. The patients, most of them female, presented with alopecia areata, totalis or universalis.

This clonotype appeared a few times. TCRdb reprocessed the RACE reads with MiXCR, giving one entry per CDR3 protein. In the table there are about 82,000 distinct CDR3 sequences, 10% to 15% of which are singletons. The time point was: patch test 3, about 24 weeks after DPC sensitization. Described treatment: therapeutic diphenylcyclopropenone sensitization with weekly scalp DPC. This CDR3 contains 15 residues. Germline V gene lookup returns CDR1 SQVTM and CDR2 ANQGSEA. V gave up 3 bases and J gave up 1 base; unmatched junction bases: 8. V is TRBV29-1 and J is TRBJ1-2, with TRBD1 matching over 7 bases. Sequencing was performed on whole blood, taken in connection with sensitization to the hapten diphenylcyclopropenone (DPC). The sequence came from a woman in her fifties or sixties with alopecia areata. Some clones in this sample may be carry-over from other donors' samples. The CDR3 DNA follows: TGCAGCGTTGAGGGAACAGGGGATCTTAACTATGGCTACACCTTC. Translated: CSVEGTGDLNYGYTF.